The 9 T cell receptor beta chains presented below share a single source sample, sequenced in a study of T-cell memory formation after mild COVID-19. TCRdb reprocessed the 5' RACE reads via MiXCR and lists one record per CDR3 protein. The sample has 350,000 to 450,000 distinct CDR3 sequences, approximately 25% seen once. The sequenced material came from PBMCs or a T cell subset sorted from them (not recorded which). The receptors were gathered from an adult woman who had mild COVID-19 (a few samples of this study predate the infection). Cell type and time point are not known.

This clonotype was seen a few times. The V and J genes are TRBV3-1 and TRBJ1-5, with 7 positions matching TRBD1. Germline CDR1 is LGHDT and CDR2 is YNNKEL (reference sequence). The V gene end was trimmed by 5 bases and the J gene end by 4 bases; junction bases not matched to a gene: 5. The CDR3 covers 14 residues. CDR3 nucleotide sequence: TGTGCCAGCAGCGGAGCCAGGGGGAATCAGCCCCAGCATTTT. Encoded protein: CASSGARGNQPQHF.

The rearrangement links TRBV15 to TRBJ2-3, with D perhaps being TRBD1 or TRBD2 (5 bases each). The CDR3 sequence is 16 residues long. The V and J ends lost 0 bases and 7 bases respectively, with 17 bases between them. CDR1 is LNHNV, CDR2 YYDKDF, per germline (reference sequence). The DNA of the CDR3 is TGTGCCACCAGCAGAGATCGGGCTCCGGGGCTTCATACGCAGTATTTT. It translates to CATSRDRAPGLHTQYF.

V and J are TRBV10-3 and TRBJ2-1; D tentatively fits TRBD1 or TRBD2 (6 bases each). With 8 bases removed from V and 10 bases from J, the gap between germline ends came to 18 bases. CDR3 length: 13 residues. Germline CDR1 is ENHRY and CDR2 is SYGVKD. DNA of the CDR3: TGTGCCATCGGCGGGACACCCGATGGAGAGCAGTTCTTC. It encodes CAIGGTPDGEQFF.

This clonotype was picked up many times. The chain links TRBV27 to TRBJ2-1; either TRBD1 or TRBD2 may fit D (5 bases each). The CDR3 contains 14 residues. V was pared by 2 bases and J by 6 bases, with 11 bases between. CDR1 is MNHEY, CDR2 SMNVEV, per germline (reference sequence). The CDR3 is CASSLGTHFNEQFF. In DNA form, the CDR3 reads TGTGCCAGCAGTTTAGGGACCCACTTCAATGAGCAGTTCTTC.

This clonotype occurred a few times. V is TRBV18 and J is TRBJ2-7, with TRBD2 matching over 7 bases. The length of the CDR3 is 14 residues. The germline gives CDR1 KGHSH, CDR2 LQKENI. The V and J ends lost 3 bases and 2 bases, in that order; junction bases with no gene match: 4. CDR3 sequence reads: CASSPPSGPYEQYF. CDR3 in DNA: TGTGCCAGCTCACCTCCTAGCGGTCCCTACGAGCAGTACTTC.

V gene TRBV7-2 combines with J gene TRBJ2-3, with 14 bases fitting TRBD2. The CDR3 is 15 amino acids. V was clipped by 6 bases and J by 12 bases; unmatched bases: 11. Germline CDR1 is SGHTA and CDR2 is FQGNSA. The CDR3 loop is CASSPGGTSGRSQYF. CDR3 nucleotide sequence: TGTGCCAGCAGTCCGGGAGGGACTAGCGGGAGATCTCAGTATTTT.

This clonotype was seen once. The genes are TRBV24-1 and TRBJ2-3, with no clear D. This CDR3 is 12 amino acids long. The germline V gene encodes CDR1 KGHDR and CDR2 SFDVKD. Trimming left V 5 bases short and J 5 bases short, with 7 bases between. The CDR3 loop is CATSGVKDTQYF. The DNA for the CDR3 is TGTGCCACCAGTGGAGTCAAAGATACGCAGTATTTT.

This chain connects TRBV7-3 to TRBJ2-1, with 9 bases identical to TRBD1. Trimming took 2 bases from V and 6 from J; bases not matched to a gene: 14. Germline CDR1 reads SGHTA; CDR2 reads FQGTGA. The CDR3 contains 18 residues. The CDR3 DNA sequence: TGTGCCAGCAGCTTATCATTCAGTGGGACAGGGAGGGTCAATGAGCAGTTCTTC. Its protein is CASSLSFSGTGRVNEQFF.

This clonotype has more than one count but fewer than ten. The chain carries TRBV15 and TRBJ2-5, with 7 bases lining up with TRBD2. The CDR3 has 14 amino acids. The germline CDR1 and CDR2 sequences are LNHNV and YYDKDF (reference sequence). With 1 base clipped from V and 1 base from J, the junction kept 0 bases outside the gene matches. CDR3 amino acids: CATSRGLAQETQYF. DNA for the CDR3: TGTGCCACCAGCAGAGGACTAGCCCAAGAGACCCAGTACTTC.